What follows describes a single T cell receptor beta chain. This sample stems from a study of response to subunit inactivated influenza vaccine. Germline V gene lookup returns CDR1 SGHRS and CDR2 YFSETQ. CDR3 length equals 15 residues. Trimming removed 1 base from V and 3 bases from J; junction bases left unmatched: 5. TCRdb recomputed calls from the RT-PCR reads with MiXCR, one row per CDR3 protein. Seen here are some 550,000 distinct CDR3 sequences, roughly 25% observed once, and the top ten hold under 3.5%. This sample also appeared in a second study, on T cells expressing NK-cell markers. That source reports: Making the TCR beta cDNA relied on 5'RACE template switching with UMIs. NKG2C+ dominant clonotypes from 6 or 7 donors made up about 1.0-7.5% of CD8+ T cells. Also leading the CD3+CD56-NKG2C+ fraction in a handful of donors were these clonotypes.

The gene calls are TRBV5-1 and TRBJ2-7, with TRBD2 identical over 9 bases. This TCR came from a man in his forties or fifties who received an inactivated influenza vaccine. This sample comprised CD4+ T cells sorted from PBMCs, obtained 12 days after vaccination. The CDR3 nucleotides read TGCGCCAGCAGCTTGTCTAGCGGGAAGAACTACGAGCAGTACTTC. Translated: CASSLSSGKNYEQYF.